The source of this T cell receptor (beta chain) is a study of T cells in Graves' hyperthyroidism and ophthalmopathy. The germline V gene has CDR1 SEHNR and CDR2 FQNEAQ (reference sequence). The CDR3 has 14 amino acids. V shed 3 bases and J 9 bases; nucleotides not matched to a gene: 6. In its sample, this clonotype was seen a few times. Regions amplified from RNA transcripts were the TCR beta CDR3 regions. When the TCR CDR3 underwent first-round RT-PCR, the HTBI primer set was used. TCRdb reprocessed the multiplex PCR reads with MiXCR, giving one entry per CDR3 protein. The sample contains fewer than 650,000 distinct CDR3 sequences, 13% to 15% of which appear only once.

The V call is TRBV7-9, the J call TRBJ1-5; 9 bases fit TRBD1. The sample taken for sequencing was blood. The sequence was collected from a young woman with Graves' ophthalmopathy. CDR3 in DNA: TGTGCCAGCAGCTTGGACAGGGGTCCGGGGCCCCAGCATTTT. Its protein is CASSLDRGPGPQHF.